The rows below give T cell receptor beta chains drawn from one sample of a study of shared clonotypes between healthy human individuals. Clones were read by immunoSEQ multiplex PCR, and TCRdb kept only the in-frame ones, dropping some. The sample consists of about 680,000 clones, about two thirds of them appearing once. The sequencing input was memory CD4+ T cells sorted from blood. All receptors come from a woman in her twenties or thirties in good health. The CDR3 runs from the conserved cysteine through the conserved F or W. D genes are given only for firm matches.

-	TRBV29-1	TRBJ2-3	CSVVTASTDTQYF
-	TRBV4-1	TRBJ2-1	CASRQVGTGSSYNEQFF
-	TRBV5-1	TRBJ1-1	CASSLNLWVSEAFF
TRBD1	TRBV7-2	TRBJ1-2	CASSRTGTGLNYGYTF
-	TRBV6-1	TRBJ1-2	CASRQTSGGYTF
-	TRBV15	TRBJ2-7	CATSPGTSRTYEQYF
TRBD2	TRBV6-6	TRBJ2-2	CASSWTSPNTGELFF
-	TRBV27	TRBJ2-5	CASSLAVVSGKETQYF
TRBD1	TRBV9	TRBJ2-5	CASSVGGQRQETQYF
TRBD1	TRBV25-1	TRBJ2-7	CASTPGQTYEQYF
-	TRBV28	TRBJ1-2	CASSYEESYGYTF
-	TRBV14	TRBJ1-1	CASSLQPYTEAFF
-	TRBV5-5	TRBJ1-1	CASSFSVGHEAFF
TRBD1	TRBV5-4	TRBJ2-2	CASSLAGTGYTGELFF
-	TRBV9	-	CASSAGSLSYEQYF
-	TRBV18	TRBJ1-1	CASSPGVSAEAFF
TRBD2	TRBV5-5	TRBJ2-1	CASSSVTGGPNEQFF
-	TRBV5-4	TRBJ1-2	CASSLLQSNYGYTF
-	TRBV19	TRBJ2-7	CASSPGNGGLGHYEQYF
-	TRBV14	TRBJ1-1	CASSPDGRAEAFF
TRBD1	TRBV19	TRBJ1-4	CASSIDTGTGQEKLFF
-	TRBV5-1	TRBJ1-1	CASSLAAGMAFF
-	TRBV29-1	-	CSARQSSYEQYF
-	TRBV6-1	TRBJ2-1	CASSELFGTGSSKQFF
TRBD2	TRBV6-5	TRBJ2-7	CASREGSGNVGEQYF
TRBD2	TRBV28	TRBJ2-7	CASIRSGNYEQYF
-	TRBV19	TRBJ1-2	CASSPRTGDLYGYTF
-	TRBV6-5	TRBJ1-1	CASTNDLNTEAFF
TRBD2	TRBV2	TRBJ2-7	CASSRTSGPYEQYF
-	TRBV7-2	TRBJ2-6	CASSLGNSGANVLTF
-	TRBV6-1	TRBJ2-7	CASSGSNRLSYEQYF
-	TRBV5-1	TRBJ1-1	CASSFSVRNTEAFF
-	TRBV20-1	TRBJ2-7	CSARGEYEQYF
-	TRBV18	TRBJ1-5	CASSPRAYSNQPQHF
-	TRBV27	TRBJ2-1	CASSLDRLNNEQFF
-	TRBV5-4	TRBJ2-3	CASKPPLSTDTQYF
-	TRBV25-1	TRBJ2-7	CASSDRGGVEQYF
TRBD1	TRBV6-4	TRBJ1-2	CASSDLQGANGYTF
-	TRBV6-5	TRBJ1-5	CASSYSRFSNQPQHF
TRBD1	TRBV18	TRBJ2-7	CASSPRDSLNGEQYF
-	TRBV4-1	TRBJ2-7	CASSQVQAGPHEQYF
TRBD1	TRBV5-4	TRBJ1-1	CASSPNAGQGNTEAFF
-	TRBV5-1	TRBJ2-1	CASSPDLGWDNEQFF
-	TRBV21-1	TRBJ2-7	CASSKHRGEVGDRVFNEQYF
-	TRBV15	TRBJ1-1	CATSRDFRNTEAFF
TRBD1	TRBV6-1	TRBJ2-2	CASRYDRARGELFF
-	TRBV7-9	TRBJ1-2	CASSLALFEPNYGYTF
TRBD1	TRBV19	TRBJ2-7	CASSRQGRAYEQYF
-	TRBV27	TRBJ1-1	CASVNRREAFF
TRBD1	TRBV14	TRBJ1-1	CASSQVGTGVGTEAFF
-	TRBV11-2	TRBJ2-7	CASSPSPVEGGEQYF
TRBD1	TRBV28	TRBJ1-2	CASSLGGTGFHGYTF